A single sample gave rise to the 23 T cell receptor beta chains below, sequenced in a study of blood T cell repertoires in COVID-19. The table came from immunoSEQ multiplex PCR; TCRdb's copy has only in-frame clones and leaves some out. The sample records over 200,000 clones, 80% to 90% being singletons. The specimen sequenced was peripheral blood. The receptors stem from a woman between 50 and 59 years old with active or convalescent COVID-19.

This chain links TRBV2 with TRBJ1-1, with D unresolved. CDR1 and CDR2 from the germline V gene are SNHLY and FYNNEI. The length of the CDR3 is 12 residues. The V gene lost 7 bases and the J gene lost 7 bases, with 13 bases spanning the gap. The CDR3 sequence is CASIADRGEAFF. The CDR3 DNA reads TGTGCCAGCATCGCGGATCGGGGTGAAGCTTTCTTT. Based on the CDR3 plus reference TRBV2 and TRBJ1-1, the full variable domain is EPEVTQTPSHQVTQMGQEVILRCVPISNHLYFYWYRQILGQKVEFLVSFYNNEISEKSEIFDDQFSVERPDGSNFTLKIRSTKLEDSAMYFCASIADRGEAFFGQGTRLTVV.

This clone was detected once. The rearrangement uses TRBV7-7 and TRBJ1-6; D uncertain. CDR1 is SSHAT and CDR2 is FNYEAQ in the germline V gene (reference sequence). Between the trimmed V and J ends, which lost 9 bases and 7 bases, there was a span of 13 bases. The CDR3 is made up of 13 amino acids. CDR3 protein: CASARRENSPLHF. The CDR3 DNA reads TGTGCCAGTGCCCGGAGGGAGAATTCACCCCTCCACTTT.

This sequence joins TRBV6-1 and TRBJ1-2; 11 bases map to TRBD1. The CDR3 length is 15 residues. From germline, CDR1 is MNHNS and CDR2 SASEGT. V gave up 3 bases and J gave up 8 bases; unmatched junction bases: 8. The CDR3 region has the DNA TGTGCCAGCAGTGACCGGACAGGGGGCGCGGACGGCTACACCTTC. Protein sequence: CASSDRTGGADGYTF.

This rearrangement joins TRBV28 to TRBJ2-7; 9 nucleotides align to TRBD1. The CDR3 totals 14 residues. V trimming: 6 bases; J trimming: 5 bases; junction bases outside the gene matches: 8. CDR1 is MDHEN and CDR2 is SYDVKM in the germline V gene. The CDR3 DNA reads TGTGCCAGCAGACGAGGACAGGGGAAACACGAGCAGTACTTC. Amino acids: CASRRGQGKHEQYF. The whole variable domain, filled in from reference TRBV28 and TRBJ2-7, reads DVKVTQSSRYLVKRTGEKVFLECVQDMDHENMFWYRQDPGLGLRLIYFSYDVKMKEKGDIPEGYSVSREKKERFSLILESASTNQTSMYLCASRRGQGKHEQYFGPGTRLTVT.

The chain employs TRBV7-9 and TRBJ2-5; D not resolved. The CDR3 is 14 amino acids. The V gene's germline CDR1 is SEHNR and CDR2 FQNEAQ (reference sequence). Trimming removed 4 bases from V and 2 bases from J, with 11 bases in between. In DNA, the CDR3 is TGTGCCAGCAGCTCCCGACACGAACAAGAGACCCAGTACTTC. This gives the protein CASSSRHEQETQYF.

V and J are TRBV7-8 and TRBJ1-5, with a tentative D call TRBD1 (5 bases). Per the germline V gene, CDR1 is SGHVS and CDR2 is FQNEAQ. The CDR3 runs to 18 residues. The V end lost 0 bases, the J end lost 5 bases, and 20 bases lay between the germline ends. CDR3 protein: CASSLALLGGVRDQPQHF. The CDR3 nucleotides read TGTGCCAGCAGCTTAGCGCTGTTGGGGGGGGTTAGGGATCAGCCCCAGCATTTT.

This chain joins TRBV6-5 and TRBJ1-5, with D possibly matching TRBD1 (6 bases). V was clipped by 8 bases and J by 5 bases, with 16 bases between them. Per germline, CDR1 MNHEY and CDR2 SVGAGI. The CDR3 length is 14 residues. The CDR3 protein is CASSRDIFDQPQHF. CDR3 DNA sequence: TGTGCCAGCTCTCGGGACATTTTTGATCAGCCCCAGCATTTT.

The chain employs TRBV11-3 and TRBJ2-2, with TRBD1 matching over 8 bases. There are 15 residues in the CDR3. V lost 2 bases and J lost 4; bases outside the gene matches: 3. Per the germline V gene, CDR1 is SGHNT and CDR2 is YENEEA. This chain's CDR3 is CASSLRQGSTGELFF. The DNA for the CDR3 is TGTGCCAGCAGCTTAAGACAGGGGAGCACCGGGGAGCTGTTTTTT.

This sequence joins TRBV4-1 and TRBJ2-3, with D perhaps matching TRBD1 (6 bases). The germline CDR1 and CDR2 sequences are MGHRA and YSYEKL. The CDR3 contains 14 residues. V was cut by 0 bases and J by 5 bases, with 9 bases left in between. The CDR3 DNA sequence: TGCGCCAGCAGCCAAGATAACAGGGAAGATACGCAGTATTTT. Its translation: CASSQDNREDTQYF.

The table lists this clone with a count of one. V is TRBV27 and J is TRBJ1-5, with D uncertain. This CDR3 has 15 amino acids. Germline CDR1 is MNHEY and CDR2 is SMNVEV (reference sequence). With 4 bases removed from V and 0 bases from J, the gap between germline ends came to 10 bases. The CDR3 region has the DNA TGTGCCAGCAGTTCCAGTACATATAGCAATCAGCCCCAGCATTTT. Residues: CASSSSTYSNQPQHF.

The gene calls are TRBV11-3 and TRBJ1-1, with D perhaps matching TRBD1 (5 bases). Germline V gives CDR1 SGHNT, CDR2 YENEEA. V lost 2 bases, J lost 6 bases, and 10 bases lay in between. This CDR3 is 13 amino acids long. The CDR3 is CASSLFWGAEAFF. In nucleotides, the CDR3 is TGTGCCAGCAGCTTATTCTGGGGGGCTGAAGCTTTCTTT. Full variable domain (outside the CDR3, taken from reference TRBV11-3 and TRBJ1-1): EAGVVQSPRYKIIEKKQPVAFWCNPISGHNTLYWYLQNLGQGPELLIRYENEEAVDDSQLPKDRFSAERLKGVDSTLKIQPAELGDSAVYLCASSLFWGAEAFFGQGTRLTVV.

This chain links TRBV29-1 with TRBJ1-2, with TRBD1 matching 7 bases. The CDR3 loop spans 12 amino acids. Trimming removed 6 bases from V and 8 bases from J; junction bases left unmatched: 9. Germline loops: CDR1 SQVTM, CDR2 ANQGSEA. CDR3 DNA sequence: TGCAGCGTGACAGGGCAGGGCGGGGGCTACACCTTC. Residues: CSVTGQGGGYTF.

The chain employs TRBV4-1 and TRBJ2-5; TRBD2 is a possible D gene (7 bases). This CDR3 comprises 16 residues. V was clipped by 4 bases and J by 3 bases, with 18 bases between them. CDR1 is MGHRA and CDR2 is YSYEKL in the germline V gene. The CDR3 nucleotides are TGCGCCAGCAGCCCCTCTTCCAAGGGGGGGGAAGAGACCCAGTACTTC. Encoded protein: CASSPSSKGGEETQYF.

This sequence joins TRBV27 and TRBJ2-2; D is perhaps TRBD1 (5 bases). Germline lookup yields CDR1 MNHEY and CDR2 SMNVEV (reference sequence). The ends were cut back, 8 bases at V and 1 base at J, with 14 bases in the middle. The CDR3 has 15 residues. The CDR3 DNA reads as TGTGCCAGCCTTCAGGGCTGGGGGAACACCGGGGAGCTGTTTTTT. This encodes CASLQGWGNTGELFF.

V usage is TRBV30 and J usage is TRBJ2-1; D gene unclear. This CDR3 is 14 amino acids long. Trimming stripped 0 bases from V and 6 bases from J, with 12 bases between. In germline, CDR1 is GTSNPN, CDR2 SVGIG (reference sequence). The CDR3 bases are TGTGCCTGGAGTGTACAGCTCGCTTCCAATGAGCAGTTCTTC. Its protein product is CAWSVQLASNEQFF. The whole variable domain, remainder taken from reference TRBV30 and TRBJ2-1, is SQTIHQWPATLVQPVGSPLSLECTVEGTSNPNLYWYRQAAGRGLQLLFYSVGIGQISSEVPQNLSASRPQDRQFILSSKKLLLSDSGFYLCAWSVQLASNEQFFGPGTRLTVL.

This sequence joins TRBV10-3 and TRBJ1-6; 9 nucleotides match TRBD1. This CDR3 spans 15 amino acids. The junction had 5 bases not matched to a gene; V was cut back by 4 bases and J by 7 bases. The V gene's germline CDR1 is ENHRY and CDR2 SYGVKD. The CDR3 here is CAISVWTGVNSPLHF. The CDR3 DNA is TGTGCCATCAGTGTCTGGACAGGGGTAAATTCACCCCTCCACTTT.

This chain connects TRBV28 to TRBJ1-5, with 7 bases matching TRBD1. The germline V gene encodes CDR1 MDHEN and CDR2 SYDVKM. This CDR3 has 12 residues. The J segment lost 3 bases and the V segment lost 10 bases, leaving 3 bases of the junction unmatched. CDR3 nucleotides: TGTGCCACCACAGGGGCCAATCAGCCCCAGCATTTT. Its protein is CATTGANQPQHF. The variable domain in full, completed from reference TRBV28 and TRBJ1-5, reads DVKVTQSSRYLVKRTGEKVFLECVQDMDHENMFWYRQDPGLGLRLIYFSYDVKMKEKGDIPEGYSVSREKKERFSLILESASTNQTSMYLCATTGANQPQHFGDGTRLSIL.

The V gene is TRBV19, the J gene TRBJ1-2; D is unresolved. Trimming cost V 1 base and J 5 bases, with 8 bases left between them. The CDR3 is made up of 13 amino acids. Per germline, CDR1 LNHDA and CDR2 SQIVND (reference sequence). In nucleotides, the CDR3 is TGTGCCAGTAGTATAGGGCAGTTATATGGCTACACCTTC. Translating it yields CASSIGQLYGYTF.

The CDR3 loop reads CASSQQGDEQFF. The CDR3 DNA sequence: TGTGCCAGCAGCCAACAGGGGGATGAGCAGTTCTTC. The genes are TRBV7-7 and TRBJ2-1; 8 positions match TRBD1. J gave up 8 bases and V 5 bases, and 2 bases lay outside the gene matches. Looked up from germline, CDR1 is SSHAT and CDR2 is FNYEAQ (reference sequence). The CDR3 consists of 12 residues.

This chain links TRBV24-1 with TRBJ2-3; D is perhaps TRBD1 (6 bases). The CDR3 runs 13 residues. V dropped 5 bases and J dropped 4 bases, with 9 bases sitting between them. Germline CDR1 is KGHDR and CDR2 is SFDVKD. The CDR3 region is CATSVAGADTQYF. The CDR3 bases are TGTGCCACCAGTGTAGCAGGGGCAGATACGCAGTATTTT.

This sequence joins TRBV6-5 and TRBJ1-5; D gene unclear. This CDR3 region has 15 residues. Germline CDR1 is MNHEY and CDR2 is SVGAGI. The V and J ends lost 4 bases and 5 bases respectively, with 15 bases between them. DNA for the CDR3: TGTGCCAGCAGTTTTTCTAGGGCGGGAGATCAGCCCCAGCATTTT. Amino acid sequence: CASSFSRAGDQPQHF.

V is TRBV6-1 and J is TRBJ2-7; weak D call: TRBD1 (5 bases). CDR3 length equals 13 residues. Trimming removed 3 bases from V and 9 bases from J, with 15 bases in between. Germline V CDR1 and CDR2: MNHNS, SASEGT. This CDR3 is CASSEGRARGQYV. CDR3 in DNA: TGTGCCAGCAGTGAGGGCAGGGCCCGCGGGCAGTACGTC.

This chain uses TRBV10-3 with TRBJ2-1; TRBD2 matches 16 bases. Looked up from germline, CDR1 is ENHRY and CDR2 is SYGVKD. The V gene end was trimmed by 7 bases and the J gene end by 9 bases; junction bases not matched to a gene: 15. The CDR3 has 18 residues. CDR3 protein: CAIIQSVGTSGRGGEQFF. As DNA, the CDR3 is TGTGCCATCATCCAAAGCGTTGGGACTAGCGGGAGGGGGGGTGAGCAGTTCTTC.